The 9 T cell receptor beta chains below all came from one sample that was sequenced in a study of Ad26.COV2.S vaccination and SARS-CoV-2 variants. Sequencing was performed with immunoSEQ multiplex PCR; in TCRdb, only in-frame clones are kept and a portion is missing. The sample contains about 350,000 clones, 80% to 90% of which appear only once. Described treatment: about 20 received Ad26.COV2.S at low or high dose, single or two shots; 5 received placebo; per-sample allocation not given. Material that was analyzed had been drawn on day 63 after the first vaccine or placebo injection. The sample in question was peripheral blood, obtained in a trial of Ad26.COV2.S vaccine versus placebo. All receptors come from a person aged 18-65 years who received the Ad26.COV2.S COVID-19 vaccine or a placebo.

This clone came up a few times. In nucleotides, the CDR3 is TGTGCCCCGCTAGGGACCGCCCCGTGCGAGCAGTACTTC. Its translation: CAPLGTAPCEQYF. This sequence joins TRBV24-1 and TRBJ2-7; either TRBD1 or TRBD2 may fit D (5 bases each). Per the germline V gene, CDR1 is KGHDR and CDR2 is SFDVKD. The V end was cut by 12 bases, the J end by 6 bases, with 20 bases between. This CDR3 has 13 amino acids.

The chain uses TRBV5-4 and TRBJ2-1; D may be TRBD1 (5 bases). Trimming pared 4 bases from V and 0 bases from J, leaving 8 bases between. This CDR3 has 14 amino acids. The germline V gene has CDR1 SGHNT and CDR2 YYREEE (reference sequence). The CDR3 coding sequence is TGTGCCAGCAGCATCGACAGCTCCTACAATGAGCAGTTCTTC. The encoded protein is CASSIDSSYNEQFF.

As DNA, the CDR3 is TGTGCCAGCTCACCGCCACATGCTGGAAACACCATATATTTT. Its protein is CASSPPHAGNTIYF. The chain has TRBV18 and TRBJ1-3; the D is unclear. CDR3 length: 14 residues. Per germline, CDR1 KGHSH and CDR2 LQKENI. Trimming took 3 bases from V and 2 from J, leaving 8 bases between them.

The V call is TRBV5-1, the J call TRBJ2-1, with 10 bases fitting TRBD2. Trimming removed 4 bases from V and 5 bases from J; junction bases left unmatched: 9. The germline V gene has CDR1 SGHRS and CDR2 YFSETQ. CDR3 size: 16 residues. The CDR3 bases are TGCGCCAGCAGCCCCACGGGTAGCGGGAGGAACAATGAGCAGTTCTTC. Amino acids: CASSPTGSGRNNEQFF.

This sequence joins TRBV12-3 or TRBV12-4 and TRBJ1-1; D gene ambiguous. Trimming stripped 6 bases from V and 3 bases from J, with 5 bases between. This CDR3 has 11 amino acids. In DNA, the CDR3 is TGTGCCAGCAGCCAAGACACTGAAGCTTTCTTT. It encodes CASSQDTEAFF.

The chain uses TRBV11-2 and TRBJ2-7, with unresolved D. This CDR3 spans 11 amino acids. In germline, CDR1 is SGHAT, CDR2 FQNNGV. The V gene lost 0 bases and the J gene lost 7 bases, with 4 bases spanning the gap. Here the CDR3 reads CASSLDWEQYF. Here the CDR3 DNA reads TGTGCCAGCAGCTTAGACTGGGAGCAGTACTTC.

The V call is TRBV5-6, the J call TRBJ2-7; D not resolved. Germline V lookup: CDR1 SGHDT, CDR2 YYEEEE. CDR3 size: 15 residues. The V end lost 3 bases, the J end lost 0 bases, and 13 bases lay between the germline ends. The CDR3 DNA sequence: TGTGCCAGCAGCTCCCAGATACGGAGCTCCTACGAGCAGTACTTC. Protein sequence: CASSSQIRSSYEQYF.

The chain couples TRBV3-1 (or the pseudogene TRBV3-2) to TRBJ1-3; no definite D call. V shed 4 bases and J shed 1 base, with 14 bases lying between them. The CDR3 is 16 amino acids. The V gene's germline CDR1 is LGHDT and CDR2 YNNKEL (reference sequence). The DNA of the CDR3 is TGTGCCAGCAGCCTCCGGATCTCTTCGTCTGGAAACACCATATATTTT. This codes for CASSLRISSSGNTIYF.

V usage is TRBV11-1 and J usage is TRBJ2-1; TRBD2 aligns across 11 bases. The trim removed 6 bases at V and 5 bases at J, leaving 3 bases unmatched. From germline, CDR1 is SGHAT and CDR2 FQDESV (reference sequence). This CDR3 region has 14 residues. This CDR3 reads CASSVTSGDNEQFF. CDR3 nucleotide sequence: TGTGCCAGCAGTGTGACTAGCGGGGACAATGAGCAGTTCTTC.